Listed here are 20 T cell receptor beta chains from one sample, sequenced in a study of shared clonotypes between healthy human individuals. TCRdb keeps only in-frame clones here, not all; method: immunoSEQ multiplex PCR. The table has around 330,000 clones, under 80% seen once. Sequenced: memory CD4+ T cells sorted from blood. Subset indicated: CD45RA-negative fraction. The source of these receptors is a man aged 25-45 years in good health.

The chain employs TRBV30 and TRBJ2-3, with 9 bases matching TRBD2. CDR1 is GTSNPN and CDR2 is SVGIG in the germline V gene (reference sequence). The CDR3 covers 14 residues. V was clipped by 4 bases and J by 9 bases; unmatched bases: 11. CDR3 in amino acids: CAWTSGLAGTTQYF. The CDR3 nucleotides read TGTGCCTGGACCTCCGGGCTAGCGGGGACAACGCAGTATTTT.

The chain uses TRBV5-1 and TRBJ2-7; D is undetermined. The CDR3 loop spans 14 amino acids. From germline, CDR1 is SGHRS and CDR2 YFSETQ. Trimming took off 0 bases at V and 5 bases at J, with 12 bases between the two ends. CDR3 nucleotide sequence: TGCGCCAGCAGCTTGGTCCCCATAATGAACGAGCAGTACTTC. This encodes CASSLVPIMNEQYF.

The chain couples TRBV13 to TRBJ2-1; 11 bases are shared with TRBD2. Germline CDR1 PRHDT, CDR2 FYEKMQ (reference sequence). The V and J ends lost 7 bases and 4 bases, in that order; junction bases with no gene match: 6. The CDR3 loop spans 15 amino acids. CDR3 sequence reads: CASTPGLAVYNEQFF. CDR3 nucleotide sequence: TGTGCCAGCACCCCGGGACTAGCGGTGTACAATGAGCAGTTCTTC.

The chain employs TRBV7-2 and TRBJ1-3, with D maybe TRBD1 (6 bases). This CDR3 is built from 15 residues. The V gene lost 1 base and the J gene lost 0 bases, with 7 bases spanning the gap. Germline-derived CDR1 and CDR2 are SGHTA and FQGNSA. The CDR3 DNA reads as TGTGCCAGCAGCTTAGGACAGGCCTCTGGAAACACCATATATTTT. Its translation is CASSLGQASGNTIYF.

This clone was found once. The gene calls are TRBV18 and TRBJ2-3, with D maybe TRBD1 (9 bases). The germline gives CDR1 KGHSH, CDR2 LQKENI. The ends were cut back, 2 bases at V and 0 bases at J, with 15 bases in the middle. The CDR3 extends over 17 amino acids. As DNA, the CDR3 is TGTGCCAGCTCACCAATAGCGGGACAGGGAAGCACAGATACGCAGTATTTT. Translated, it gives CASSPIAGQGSTDTQYF.

The gene calls are TRBV7-2 and TRBJ2-1; the match to TRBD2 covers 9 bases. The CDR3 consists of 15 residues. Germline V gene data show CDR1 as SGHTA and CDR2 as FQGNSA. The trim removed 2 bases at V and 9 bases at J, leaving 8 bases unmatched. The CDR3 sequence is CASSLNSGSYGEQFF. CDR3 sequence (DNA): TGTGCCAGCAGCTTAAATAGCGGGAGTTATGGTGAGCAGTTCTTC.

The V gene is TRBV5-1, the J gene TRBJ1-1; the match to TRBD1 covers 10 bases. V dropped 7 bases and J dropped 6; count of bases not matched to a gene: 15. The V gene's germline CDR1 is SGHRS and CDR2 YFSETQ. The CDR3 sequence is 16 residues long. The CDR3 protein is CASSRTGGVISAEAFF. In DNA, the CDR3 is TGCGCCAGCTCTCGGACAGGGGGAGTTATAAGCGCTGAAGCTTTCTTT.

This sequence joins TRBV6-1 and TRBJ1-1, with D hard to call. Germline CDR1 and CDR2: MNHNS and SASEGT. The germline V and J ends were trimmed by 2 bases and 0 bases, with 13 bases remaining between them. The CDR3 consists of 16 residues. The CDR3 is CASSEYSGRMNTEAFF. CDR3 DNA sequence: TGTGCCAGCAGTGAATATTCCGGGAGAATGAACACTGAAGCTTTCTTT.

This sequence joins TRBV4-3 and TRBJ1-5, with D uncertain. CDR1 and CDR2 from the germline V gene are LGHNA and YSLEER. V lost 2 bases and J 4 bases, leaving 6 bases between the germline ends. CDR3 length: 13 residues. The DNA for the CDR3 is TGCGCCAGCAGCCAAATGAGGAATCAGCCCCAGCATTTT. Residues: CASSQMRNQPQHF.

This clone was counted once. This sequence joins TRBV28 and TRBJ2-3, with 8 bases that match TRBD1. The V gene end was trimmed by 6 bases and the J gene end by 1 base; junction bases not matched to a gene: 9. The CDR3 has 16 amino acids. Per the germline V gene, CDR1 is MDHEN and CDR2 is SYDVKM. The CDR3 sequence: CASSAHPGQGTDTQYF. The CDR3 DNA follows: TGTGCCAGCAGCGCTCACCCGGGACAGGGCACAGATACGCAGTATTTT.

This clone was counted a single time. The chain employs TRBV6-6 and TRBJ2-7, with 9 bases identical to TRBD1. The germline gives CDR1 MNHNY, CDR2 SVGAGI (reference sequence). The J segment lost 5 bases and the V segment lost 10 bases, leaving 12 bases of the junction unmatched. This CDR3 is 14 amino acids long. The CDR3 reads CATQGGQGFHEQYF. CDR3 DNA sequence: TGTGCCACTCAGGGGGGACAGGGTTTCCACGAGCAGTACTTC.

A single count supports this clone. The gene calls are TRBV11-3 and TRBJ2-7; D is ambiguous. CDR1 and CDR2 (germline): SGHNT, YENEEA. V lost 0 bases, J lost 3 bases, and 12 bases lay in between. This CDR3 contains 15 residues. The CDR3 protein is CASSLDPQSIYEQYF. The CDR3 DNA reads as TGTGCCAGCAGCTTAGACCCCCAGAGTATCTACGAGCAGTACTTC.

V usage is TRBV9 and J usage is TRBJ2-3; D gene ambiguous. From germline, CDR1 is SGDLS and CDR2 YYNGEE. V was cut by 4 bases and J by 2 bases, with 20 bases left in between. The CDR3 covers 17 residues. CDR3 sequence reads: CASSSKAIVGTTDTQYF. CDR3 nucleotide sequence: TGTGCCAGCAGCTCCAAAGCGATAGTTGGAACCACAGATACGCAGTATTTT.

The chain recombines TRBV6-5 with TRBJ1-1; 9 bases map to TRBD1. Germline V gene lookup returns CDR1 MNHEY and CDR2 SVGAGI. The V and J ends lost 2 bases and 3 bases, in that order; junction bases with no gene match: 4. The CDR3 covers 15 residues. In DNA, the CDR3 is TGTGCCAGCAGTTACGCCTGGACAGGGGACACTGAAGCTTTCTTT. Its translation is CASSYAWTGDTEAFF.

This clone was observed a single time. This sequence joins TRBV19 and TRBJ2-7, with D possibly TRBD1 on 6 matching bases. CDR1 LNHDA and CDR2 SQIVND come from the germline V gene (reference sequence). The CDR3 length is 15 residues. The germline V and J ends were trimmed by 3 bases and 3 bases, with 15 bases remaining between them. CDR3 residues: CASSMFRGLSYEQYF. CDR3 nucleotide sequence: TGTGCCAGTAGTATGTTCAGGGGATTGAGCTACGAGCAGTACTTC.

The V call is TRBV5-5, the J call TRBJ2-7, with D maybe TRBD2 (5 bases). Germline V gene data show CDR1 as SGHKS and CDR2 as YYEKEE (reference sequence). Trimming removed 4 bases at V and 7 bases at J, with 12 bases between. The CDR3 is made up of 12 amino acids. DNA for the CDR3: TGTGCCAGCAGCCATCCGGGGTATGAGCAGTACTTC. This encodes CASSHPGYEQYF.

This clone was detected ten times or more. This chain connects TRBV11-2 to TRBJ1-1; D uncertain. This CDR3 contains 16 residues. The germline CDR1 and CDR2 sequences are SGHAT and FQNNGV. V lost 3 bases, J lost 6 bases, and 20 bases lay in between. The CDR3 region is CASSFGLRRPGAEAFF. The CDR3, as DNA: TGTGCCAGCAGCTTTGGGCTCAGGAGGCCTGGGGCTGAAGCTTTCTTT. Full variable domain (rest looked up from reference TRBV11-2 and TRBJ1-1): EAGVAQSPRYKIIEKRQSVAFWCNPISGHATLYWYQQILGQGPKLLIQFQNNGVVDDSQLPKDRFSAERLKGVDSTLKIQPAKLEDSAVYLCASSFGLRRPGAEAFFGQGTRLTVV.

This clone showed up many times. The J gene is TRBJ2-5, the V gene TRBV5-8, with D perhaps being TRBD1 or TRBD2 (5 bases each). The CDR3 extends over 15 amino acids. In germline, CDR1 is SGHTS, CDR2 YDEGEE. Trimming removed 0 bases at V and 4 bases at J, with 13 bases between. CDR3 bases: TGTGCCAGCAGCTTGGGGACCACGGGGCGAGAGACCCAGTACTTC. It translates to CASSLGTTGRETQYF.

This chain links TRBV6-1 with TRBJ2-1, with 7 nucleotides matching TRBD2. This CDR3 contains 14 residues. The V gene's germline CDR1 is MNHNS and CDR2 SASEGT. Unmatched junction bases numbered 4, after V lost 0 bases and J lost 8 bases. The CDR3 reads CASSEAGGSDEQFF. The CDR3 region has the DNA TGTGCCAGCAGTGAAGCGGGAGGGTCGGATGAGCAGTTCTTC.

The chain links TRBV7-8 to TRBJ2-1; weak D call: TRBD1 (6 bases). Germline CDR1 and CDR2: SGHVS and FQNEAQ. Trimming removed 5 bases at V and 2 bases at J, with 13 bases between. The CDR3 has 15 amino acids. CDR3 residues: CASSETGLAYNEQFF. The CDR3 DNA reads TGTGCCAGCAGCGAAACAGGGTTAGCCTACAATGAGCAGTTCTTC.